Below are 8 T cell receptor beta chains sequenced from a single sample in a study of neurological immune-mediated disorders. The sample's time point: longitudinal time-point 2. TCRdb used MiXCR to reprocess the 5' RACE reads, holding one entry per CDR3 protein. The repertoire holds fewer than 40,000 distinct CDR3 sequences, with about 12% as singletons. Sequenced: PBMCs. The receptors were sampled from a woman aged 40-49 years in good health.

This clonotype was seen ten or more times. CDR3 sequence reads: CASSLGLAGGPQYTDTQYF. The CDR3 nucleotides read TGTGCCAGCAGTTTAGGTCTAGCGGGAGGTCCGCAGTACACAGATACGCAGTATTTT. The V and J genes are TRBV12-3 or TRBV12-4 and TRBJ2-3, with 11 bases that match TRBD2. The CDR3 runs to 19 residues. V shed 1 base and J 2 bases; nucleotides not matched to a gene: 11.

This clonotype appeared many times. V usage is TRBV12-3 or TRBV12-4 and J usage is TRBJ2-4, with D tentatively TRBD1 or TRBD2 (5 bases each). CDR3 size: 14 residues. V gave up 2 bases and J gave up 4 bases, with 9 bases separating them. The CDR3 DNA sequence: TGTGCCAGCAGTTTACACGGGGCTAAAAACATTCAGTACTTC. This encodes CASSLHGAKNIQYF.

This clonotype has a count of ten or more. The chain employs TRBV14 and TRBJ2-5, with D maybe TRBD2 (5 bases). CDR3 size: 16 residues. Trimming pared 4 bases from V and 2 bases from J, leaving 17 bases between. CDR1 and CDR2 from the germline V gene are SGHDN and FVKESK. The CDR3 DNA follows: TGTGCCAGCAGCCCGCGTAGGACCTCGGGGCAAGAGACCCAGTACTTC. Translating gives CASSPRRTSGQETQYF.

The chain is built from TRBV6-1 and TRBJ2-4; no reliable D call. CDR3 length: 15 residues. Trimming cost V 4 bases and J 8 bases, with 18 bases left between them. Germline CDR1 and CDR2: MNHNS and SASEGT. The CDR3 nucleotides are TGTGCCAGCAGTGTGGGTAGACGGGCCCGTGACATTCAGTACTTC. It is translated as CASSVGRRARDIQYF.

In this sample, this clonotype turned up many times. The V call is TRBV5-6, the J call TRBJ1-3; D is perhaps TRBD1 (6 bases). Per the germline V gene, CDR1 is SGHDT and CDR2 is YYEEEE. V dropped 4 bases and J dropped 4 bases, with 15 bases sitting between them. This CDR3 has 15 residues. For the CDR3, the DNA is TGTGCCAGCAGCGCCAGGGGAGTTGACGGAAACACCATATATTTT. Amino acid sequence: CASSARGVDGNTIYF.

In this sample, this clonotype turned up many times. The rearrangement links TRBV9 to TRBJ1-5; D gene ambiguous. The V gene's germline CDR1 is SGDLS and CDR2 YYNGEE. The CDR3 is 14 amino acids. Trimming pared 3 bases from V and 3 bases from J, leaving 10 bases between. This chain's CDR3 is CASSDDSFNQPQHF. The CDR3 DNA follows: TGTGCCAGCAGCGACGATTCCTTCAATCAGCCCCAGCATTTT. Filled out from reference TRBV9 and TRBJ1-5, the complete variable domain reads DSGVTQTPKHLITATGQRVTLRCSPRSGDLSVYWYQQSLDQGLQFLIQYYNGEERAKGNILERFSAQQFPDLHSELNLSSLELGDSALYFCASSDDSFNQPQHFGDGTRLSIL.

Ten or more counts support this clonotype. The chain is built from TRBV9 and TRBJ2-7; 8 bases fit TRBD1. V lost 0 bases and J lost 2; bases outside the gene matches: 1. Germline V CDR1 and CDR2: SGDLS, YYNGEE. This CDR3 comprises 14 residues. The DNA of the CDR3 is TGTGCCAGCAGCGTAGGGACAGGGACCTACGAGCAGTACTTC. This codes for CASSVGTGTYEQYF.

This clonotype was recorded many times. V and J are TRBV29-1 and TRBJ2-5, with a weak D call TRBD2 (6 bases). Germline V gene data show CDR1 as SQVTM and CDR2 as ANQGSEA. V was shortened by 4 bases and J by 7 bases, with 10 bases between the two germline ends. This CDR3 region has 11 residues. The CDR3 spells CSVGGEGTQYF. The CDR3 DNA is TGCAGCGTTGGCGGGGAAGGGACCCAGTACTTC.